This T cell receptor beta chain was identified during a study of blood T cell repertoires in COVID-19. Study background: The origin of the acute and convalescent COVID-19 samples was the United States, Italy and Spain. Sources were T cells, B-cell-depleted T cells, or PBMCs; the material itself was cDNA or gDNA.

In the original processing: Reference gene primer amplification in the assay estimated nucleated cell counts. The table came from immunoSEQ multiplex PCR; TCRdb's copy has only in-frame clones and leaves some out. The V and J calls and clone size were taken over from that table, and D and trimming were inferred from the DNA. The repertoire consists of roughly 130,000 clones, with more than 75% occurring once and the leading ten covering around 3.4%. The junction had 4 bases not matched to a gene; V was cut back by 6 bases and J by 2 bases. CDR1 MNHEY and CDR2 SMNVEV come from the germline V gene (reference sequence). The CDR3 runs to 14 residues.

Sequenced: peripheral blood. This rearrangement joins TRBV27 to TRBJ2-3, with 8 bases lining up with TRBD2. The receptor was isolated from a woman aged 55-70 years with acute or convalescent COVID-19. For the CDR3, the DNA is TGTGCCAGCAGCTTAGCGGGGCTCACAGATACGCAGTATTTT. As protein: CASSLAGLTDTQYF.